The sequence of this TCR beta chain was determined in a study of regulatory T cells in long-lasting Graves disease (dated by TCRdb to about 2021). With respect to the entire study: Persistent Graves' disease was defined as antithyroid drug treatment for over 5 years with persistently positive TSH receptor autoantibodies. Persistent Graves' disease patients were compared with newly diagnosed Graves' disease patients by peripheral blood TCR sequencing and RNA sequencing. The study took place in China and was registered as a clinical trial. A total of some 35 samples underwent TCR sequencing: some 13 from persistent and approximately 20 from newly diagnosed Graves' disease patients. Persistent Graves' disease patients in the clinical cohort had taken antithyroid drugs for roughly 10 years on average.

Libraries came from multiplex PCR. TCRdb shows the sequencer as Illumina HiSeq 4000. To build TCR beta libraries, CDR3 regions were amplified by Arm-PCR using iRepertoire HTBI primers. Before sequencing, the PCR products went through gel purification. The published analysis was carried out like this. Across samples, 60 to 80 TRBV and 13 to 15 TRBJ segments were identified and used for gene usage analysis of CDR3 amino acid clonotypes. COPE and FqMerger were used to merge the filtered high-quality paired reads into contigs. BLAST was used to align contigs to IMGT TRBV, TRBD and TRBJ reference genes, and CDR3 was defined according to IMGT. Any clonotype with a frequency above 0.1% was classified as a highly expanded clone. Repertoire diversity was measured by Shannon entropy, and V-J evenness by the Gini coefficient. A clonotype found in more than one individual was treated as public. The raw public reads went through TCRdb reprocessing: fastp at Q25, MiXCR clone calling, in-frame beta chains kept. CDR3 protein duplicates are merged, each entry listing the most common genes and DNA. V and J calls and clone size were set by TCRdb, not the authors. Counted in this sample were 400,000 to 500,000 distinct CDR3 sequences; around a fifth of them appeared once. The leading ten clones occupy over 10% of the sample.

Sample time point, as interpreted from the label and publication: persistent/refractory GD, antithyroid drugs over 5 years with positive TRAb. RNA was extracted from PBMCs in TRIzol for both TCR sequencing and RNA sequencing. The diagnosis of Graves' disease followed American Thyroid Association guidelines. Patients were recruited from an endocrinology department in Xi'an, China. Each patient gave around 9 milliliters of peripheral blood, collected in an EDTA anticoagulant tube. Ficoll Paque Plus density gradient separation was used to isolate PBMCs, and no additional T cell sorting was done. RNA quality was checked with an Agilent 2100 Bioanalyzer and agarose gel, and concentration with a NanoDrop 2000. Deletion took 3 bases off V and 5 bases off J, with a span of 13 bases between the germline ends. Reading the germline V gene gives CDR1 SNHLY and CDR2 FYNNEI. The CDR3 contains 14 residues, cysteine and phenylalanine counted. CDR3 DNA is the only sequence kept; it has 42 bases, read in frame from the first base.

General findings and caveats noted by the study authors: Only the TCR beta chain was sequenced and analyzed. Preferential use of TRBV28, TRBJ1-2 and TRBJ2-5 was observed in persistent disease, whereas TRBV20-1 and TRBJ2-1 were favored in newly diagnosed disease. Compared with newly diagnosed patients, persistent Graves' disease patients had lower TCR Shannon entropy and fewer highly expanded clones, which suggests clonal expansion. The authors noted that the small sample size was a limitation that may lower accuracy. Patients with persistent disease shared more public clonotypes (around 2,500) than newly diagnosed patients did (more than 900). Because the primary lesion, thyroid tissue, could not be accessed, the study looked at peripheral blood alone.

This clonotype occurred many times. It has no known antigen specificity. Base qualities were left out, and no much larger clone turns up one base away. This receptor was taken from a female donor with Graves disease. Sequencing was performed on peripheral blood mononuclear cells (PBMCs), taken when the disease was refractory, from a patient treated with antithyroid drugs. Recombination connected TRBV2 to TRBJ2-5; the D segment cannot be called with confidence. The CDR3 here reads CASSDIGGSETQYF. The bases are TGTGCCAGCAGTGACATCGGTGGCTCGGAGACCCAGTACTTC. The reference TRBV2 and TRBJ2-5 proteins fill in what lies around the CDR3, so the full variable domain reads EPEVTQTPSHQVTQMGQEVILRCVPISNHLYFYWYRQILGQKVEFLVSFYNNEISEKSEIFDDQFSVERPDGSNFTLKIRSTKLEDSAMYFCASSDIGGSETQYFGPGTRLLVL.